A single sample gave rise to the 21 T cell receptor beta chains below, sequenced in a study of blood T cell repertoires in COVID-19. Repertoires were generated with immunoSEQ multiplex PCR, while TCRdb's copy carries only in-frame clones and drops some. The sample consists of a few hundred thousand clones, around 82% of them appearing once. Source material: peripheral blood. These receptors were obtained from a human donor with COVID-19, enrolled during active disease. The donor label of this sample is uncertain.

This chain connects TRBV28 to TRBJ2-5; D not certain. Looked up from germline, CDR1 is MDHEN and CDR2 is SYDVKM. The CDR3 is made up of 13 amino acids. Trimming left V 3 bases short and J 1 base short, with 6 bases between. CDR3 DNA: TGTGCCAGCAGTTTCAGCGTCCAAGAGACCCAGTACTTC. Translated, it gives CASSFSVQETQYF. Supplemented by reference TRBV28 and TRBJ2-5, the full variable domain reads DVKVTQSSRYLVKRTGEKVFLECVQDMDHENMFWYRQDPGLGLRLIYFSYDVKMKEKGDIPEGYSVSREKKERFSLILESASTNQTSMYLCASSFSVQETQYFGPGTRLLVL.

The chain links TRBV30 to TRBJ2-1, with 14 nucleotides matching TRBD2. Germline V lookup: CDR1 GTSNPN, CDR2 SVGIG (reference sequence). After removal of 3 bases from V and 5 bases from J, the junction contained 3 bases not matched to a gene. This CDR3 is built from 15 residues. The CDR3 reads CAWSRLAGGDNEQFF. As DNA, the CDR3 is TGTGCCTGGAGCCGACTAGCGGGAGGGGACAATGAGCAGTTCTTC.

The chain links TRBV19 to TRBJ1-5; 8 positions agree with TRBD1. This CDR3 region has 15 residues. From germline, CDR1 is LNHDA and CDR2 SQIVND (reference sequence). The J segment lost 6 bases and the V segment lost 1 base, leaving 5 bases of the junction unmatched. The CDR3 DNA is TGTGCCAGTAGTATAGGGACAGGGATAGTTCAGCCCCAGCATTTT. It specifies CASSIGTGIVQPQHF.

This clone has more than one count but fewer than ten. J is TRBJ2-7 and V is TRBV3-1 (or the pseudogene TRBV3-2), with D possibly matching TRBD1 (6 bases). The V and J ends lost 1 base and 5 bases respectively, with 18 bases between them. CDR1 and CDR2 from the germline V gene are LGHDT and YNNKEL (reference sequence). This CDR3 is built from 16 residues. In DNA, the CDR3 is TGTGCCAGCAGCCAAGCCGTCATGGGGGCTGGTCACGAGCAGTACTTC. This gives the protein CASSQAVMGAGHEQYF.

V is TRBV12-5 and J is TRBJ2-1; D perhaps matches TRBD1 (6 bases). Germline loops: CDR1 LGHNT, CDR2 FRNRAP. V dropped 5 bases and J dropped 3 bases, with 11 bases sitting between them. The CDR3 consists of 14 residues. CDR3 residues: CASGAGAFYNEQFF. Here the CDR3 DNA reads TGTGCTAGTGGTGCAGGGGCCTTCTACAATGAGCAGTTCTTC.

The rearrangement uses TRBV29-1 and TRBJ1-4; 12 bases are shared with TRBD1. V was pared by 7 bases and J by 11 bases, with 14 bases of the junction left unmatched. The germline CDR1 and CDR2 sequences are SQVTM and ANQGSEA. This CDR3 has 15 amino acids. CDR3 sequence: CSASSEGQGANKLFF. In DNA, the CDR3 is TGCAGCGCCTCCTCAGAGGGACAGGGGGCGAACAAACTGTTTTTT. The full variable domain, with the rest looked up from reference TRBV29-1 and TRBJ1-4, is SAVISQKPSRDICQRGTSLTIQCQVDSQVTMMFWYRQQPGQSLTLIATANQGSEATYESGFVIDKFPISRPNLTFSTLTVSNMSPEDSSIYLCSASSEGQGANKLFFGSGTQLSVL.

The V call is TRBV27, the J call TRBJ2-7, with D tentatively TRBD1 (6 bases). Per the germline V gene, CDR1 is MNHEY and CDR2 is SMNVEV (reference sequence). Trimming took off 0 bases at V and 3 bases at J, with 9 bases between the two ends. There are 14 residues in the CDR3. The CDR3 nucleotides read TGTGCCAGCAGTTTATCCCAGGACAGCTACGAGCAGTACTTC. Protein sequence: CASSLSQDSYEQYF.

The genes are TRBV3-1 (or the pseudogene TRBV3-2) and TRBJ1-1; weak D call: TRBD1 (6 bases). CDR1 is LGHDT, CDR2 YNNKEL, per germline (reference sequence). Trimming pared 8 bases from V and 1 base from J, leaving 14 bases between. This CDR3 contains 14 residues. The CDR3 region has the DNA TGTGCCAGCGGCCTCGCGGACAGGAACACTGAAGCTTTCTTT. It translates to CASGLADRNTEAFF.

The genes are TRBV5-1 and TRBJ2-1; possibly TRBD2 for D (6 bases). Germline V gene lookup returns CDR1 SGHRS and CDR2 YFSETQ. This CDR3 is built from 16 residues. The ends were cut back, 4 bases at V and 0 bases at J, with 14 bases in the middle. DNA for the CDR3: TGCGCCAGCAGCACGGGACTTATTAACTCCTACAATGAGCAGTTCTTC. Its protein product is CASSTGLINSYNEQFF.

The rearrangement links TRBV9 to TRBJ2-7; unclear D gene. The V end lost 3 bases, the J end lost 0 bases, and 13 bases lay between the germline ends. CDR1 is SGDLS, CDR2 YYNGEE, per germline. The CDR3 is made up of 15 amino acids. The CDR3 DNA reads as TGTGCCAGCAGCGAGCATAGTTTACCCTCCTACGAGCAGTACTTC. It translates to CASSEHSLPSYEQYF.

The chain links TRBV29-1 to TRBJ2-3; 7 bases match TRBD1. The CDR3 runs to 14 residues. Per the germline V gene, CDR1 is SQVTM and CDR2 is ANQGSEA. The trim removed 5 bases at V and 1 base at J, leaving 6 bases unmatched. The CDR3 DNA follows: TGCAGCGTTCTCCGGGACAGCCGCACAGATACGCAGTATTTT. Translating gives CSVLRDSRTDTQYF.

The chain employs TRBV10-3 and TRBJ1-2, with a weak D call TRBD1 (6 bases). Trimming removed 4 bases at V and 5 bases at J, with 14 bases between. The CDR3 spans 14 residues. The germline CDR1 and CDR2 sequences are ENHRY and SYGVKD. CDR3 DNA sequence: TGTGCCATCAGTGTCTCGACAGGATTTTATGGCTACACCTTC. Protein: CAISVSTGFYGYTF.

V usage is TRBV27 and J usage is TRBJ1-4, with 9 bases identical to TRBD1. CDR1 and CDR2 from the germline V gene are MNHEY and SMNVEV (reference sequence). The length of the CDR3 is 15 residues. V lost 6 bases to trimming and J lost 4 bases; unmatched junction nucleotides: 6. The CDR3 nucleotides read TGTGCCAGCAGGCTAGGGGGACAGGGTAATGAAAAACTGTTTTTT. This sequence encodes CASRLGGQGNEKLFF. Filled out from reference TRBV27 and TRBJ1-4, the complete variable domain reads EAQVTQNPRYLITVTGKKLTVTCSQNMNHEYMSWYRQDPGLGLRQIYYSMNVEVTDKGDVPEGYKVSRKEKRNFPLILESPSPNQTSLYFCASRLGGQGNEKLFFGSGTQLSVL.

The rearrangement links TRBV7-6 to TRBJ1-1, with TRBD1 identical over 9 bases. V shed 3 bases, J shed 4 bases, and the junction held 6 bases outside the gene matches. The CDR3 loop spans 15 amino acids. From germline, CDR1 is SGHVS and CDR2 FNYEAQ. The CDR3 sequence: CASSFRQGEGTEAFF. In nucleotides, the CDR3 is TGTGCCAGCAGCTTCCGACAGGGGGAGGGCACTGAAGCTTTCTTT.

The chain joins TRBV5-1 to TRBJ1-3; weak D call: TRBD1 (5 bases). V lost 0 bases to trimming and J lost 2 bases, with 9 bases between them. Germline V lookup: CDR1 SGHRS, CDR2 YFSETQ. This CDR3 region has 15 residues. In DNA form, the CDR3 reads TGCGCCAGCAGCTTGGGACTGGACACTGGAAACACCATATATTTT. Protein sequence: CASSLGLDTGNTIYF.

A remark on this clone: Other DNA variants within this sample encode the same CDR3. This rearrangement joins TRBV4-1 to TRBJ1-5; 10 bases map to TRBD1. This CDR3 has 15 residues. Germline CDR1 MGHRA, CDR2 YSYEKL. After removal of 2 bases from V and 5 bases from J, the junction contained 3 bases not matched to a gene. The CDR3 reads CASSQRDRGDQPQHF. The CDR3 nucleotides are TGCGCCAGCAGCCAACGGGACAGGGGAGATCAGCCCCAGCATTTT.

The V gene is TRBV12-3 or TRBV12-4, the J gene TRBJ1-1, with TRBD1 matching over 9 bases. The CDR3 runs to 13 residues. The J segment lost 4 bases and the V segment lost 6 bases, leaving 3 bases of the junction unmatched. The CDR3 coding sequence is TGTGCCAGCAGCCGGACAGGGGTCACTGAAGCTTTCTTT. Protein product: CASSRTGVTEAFF.

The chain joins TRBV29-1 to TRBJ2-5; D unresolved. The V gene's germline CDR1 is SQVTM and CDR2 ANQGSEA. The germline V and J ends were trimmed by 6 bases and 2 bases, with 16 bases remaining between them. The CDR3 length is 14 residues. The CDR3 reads CSVPYPAGQETQYF. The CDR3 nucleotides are TGCAGCGTGCCCTACCCGGCAGGACAAGAGACCCAGTACTTC.

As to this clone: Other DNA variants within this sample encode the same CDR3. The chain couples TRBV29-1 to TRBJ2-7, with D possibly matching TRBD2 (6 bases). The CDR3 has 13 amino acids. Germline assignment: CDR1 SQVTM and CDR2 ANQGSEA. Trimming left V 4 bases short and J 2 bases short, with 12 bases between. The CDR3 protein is CSVGGTGAYEQYF. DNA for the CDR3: TGCAGCGTTGGAGGAACGGGGGCCTACGAGCAGTACTTC.

In DNA form, the CDR3 reads TGTGCCAGCAAGTCCGGGACAGTTCATGGTCAGCCCCAGCATTTT. It codes for CASKSGTVHGQPQHF. The genes are TRBV27 and TRBJ1-5, with 7 nucleotides matching TRBD1. CDR3 length: 15 residues. The germline CDR1 and CDR2 sequences are MNHEY and SMNVEV (reference sequence). The J segment lost 6 bases and the V segment lost 7 bases, leaving 12 bases of the junction unmatched.

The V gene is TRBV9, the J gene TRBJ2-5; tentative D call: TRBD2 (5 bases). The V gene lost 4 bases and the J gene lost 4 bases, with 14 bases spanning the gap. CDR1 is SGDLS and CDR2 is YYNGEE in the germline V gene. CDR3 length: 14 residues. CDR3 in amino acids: CASSSGWATETQYF. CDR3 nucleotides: TGTGCCAGCAGCTCGGGGTGGGCGACAGAGACCCAGTACTTC.